There are a few counts of the clone carrying this TCR beta chain. TCRbeta library preparation incorporated unique molecular identifiers. MiXCR was run by TCRdb on the PCR reads, yielding one entry per CDR3 protein. The sample lists about 640,000 distinct CDR3 sequences, 16% seen once, with approximately 1.1% in the top ten. This sample was taken from a study of T-cell reconstitution after alpha-beta-depleted transplantation in children. Specimen: PBMCs from the stem cell graft donor, collected from the stem cell graft. The receptor was derived from a human donor who donated a stem cell graft to a child with acute myeloid leukemia.

CDR3 nucleotide sequence: TGCAGTGCCAAGGTGGGGAGCACTGAAGCTTTCTTT. This encodes CSAKVGSTEAFF. This rearrangement joins TRBV20-1 to TRBJ1-1; D uncertain. The V and J ends lost 6 bases and 4 bases respectively, with 12 bases between them. This CDR3 contains 12 residues. Germline values: CDR1 DFQATT, CDR2 SNEGSKA (reference sequence).